This is a list of T cell receptor beta chains from one sample in a study of T cell responses to AZD1222 COVID-19 vaccine. Only in-frame clones appear in the TCRdb table, and some are missing; sequencing was by immunoSEQ multiplex PCR. The sample includes some 180,000 clones, about nine tenths of them seen just once. Sequenced material: peripheral blood, taken on day 0 of AZD1222 vaccination. The source of these receptors is an adult in good health. Both conserved end residues are part of each CDR3. D genes are given only for firm matches. Some rows have no size entry. The others give once, few or many, or a class for an expanded clone.

.,TRBV5-1,once,TRBJ1-2,CASSLEWGNYGYTF,TGCGCCAGCAGCTTGGAATGGGGTAACTATGGCTACACCTTC
TRBD1,TRBV10-3,once,TRBJ1-4,CAISGTGGEKLFF,TGTGCCATCAGTGGGACAGGAGGAGAAAAACTGTTTTTT
.,TRBV7-9,.,TRBJ2-1,CASSPTSYNEQFF,TGTGCCAGCAGCCCGACTAGCTACAATGAGCAGTTCTTC
TRBD1,TRBV6-1,.,TRBJ1-6,CASSEPTGGHGGSPLHF,TGTGCCAGCAGTGAACCGACAGGGGGCCATGGGGGTTCACCCCTCCACTTT
.,TRBV10-1,.,TRBJ2-3,CASSVSTGLGDTQYF,TGCGCCAGCAGTGTCTCCACAGGCCTCGGGGATACGCAGTATTTT
.,TRBV6-5,.,TRBJ1-5,CASSFGSNQPQHF,TGTGCCAGCAGTTTCGGTAGCAATCAGCCCCAGCATTTT
.,TRBV29-1,.,TRBJ2-7,CSVDYRGGEQYF,TGCAGCGTTGACTATCGGGGCGGCGAGCAGTACTTC
TRBD1,TRBV10-3,.,TRBJ2-7,CAISDPAGTGGSGGSSYEQYF,TGTGCCATCAGTGACCCGGCCGGGACAGGGGGCTCTGGCGGAAGCTCCTACGAGCAGTACTTC
.,TRBV28,.,TRBJ1-5,CASRPPFDIGGQPQHF,TGTGCCAGCAGACCGCCCTTCGATATAGGGGGTCAGCCCCAGCATTTT
.,TRBV3-1/TRBV3-2,once,TRBJ2-3,CASSQAGVGTDTQYF,TGTGCCAGCAGCCAAGCCGGGGTCGGCACAGATACGCAGTATTTT
.,TRBV28,.,TRBJ1-5,CASRVSEGDNQPQHF,TGTGCCAGCAGGGTAAGTGAAGGCGACAATCAGCCCCAGCATTTT
.,TRBV18,.,TRBJ2-7,CASSPPAGYSYEQYF,TGTGCCAGCTCACCACCTGCCGGGTACTCCTACGAGCAGTACTTC
.,TRBV6-2/TRBV6-3,.,TRBJ1-2,CASSPDGSRGYTF,TGTGCCAGCAGTCCGGACGGGTCTCGGGGCTACACCTTC
TRBD1,TRBV6-5,.,TRBJ2-7,CASGLGTGSYEQYF,TGTGCCAGCGGTCTCGGGACAGGGTCCTACGAGCAGTACTTC
TRBD1,TRBV6-1,.,TRBJ1-4,CASSELQGSLGSEKLFF,TGTGCCAGCAGTGAACTACAGGGGTCTTTGGGGAGTGAAAAACTGTTTTTT
TRBD1,TRBV12-3/TRBV12-4,.,TRBJ1-3,CASSQTGGNTIYF,TGTGCCAGCAGCCAGACAGGGGGAAACACCATATATTTT
.,TRBV29-1,.,TRBJ1-1,CSVVRNTEAFF,TGCAGCGTTGTCCGGAACACTGAAGCTTTCTTT